This TCR beta chain was profiled in a study of blood T cell repertoires in COVID-19. Study at large: Sites in the United States, Italy and Spain provided acute and convalescent COVID-19 samples. From T cells, B-cell-depleted T cells, or PBMCs came the material, which was cDNA or gDNA.

Methods used by the authors: Using reference gene primer amplification, nucleated cell counts were estimated. The repertoire was sequenced with immunoSEQ multiplex PCR; TCRdb's copy has only in-frame clones and lacks some. V, J and clone size were drawn from that table, and D and trimming were deduced from the DNA. The data hold over 120,000 clones, with 87% observed a single time. The sequencing input was peripheral blood. This TCR was sampled from a man aged 50 to 60 who had recovered from COVID-19.

The CDR3 loop is CASRLVTGEFEQFF. The CDR3 region has the DNA TGTGCAAGTCGCTTAGTTACAGGGGAATTTGAGCAGTTCTTC. The V gene is TRBV12-2, the J gene TRBJ2-1; no DNA check was done on the table's D call, TRBD1. TRBV12-2 is recorded as a pseudogene. This CDR3 spans 14 amino acids.